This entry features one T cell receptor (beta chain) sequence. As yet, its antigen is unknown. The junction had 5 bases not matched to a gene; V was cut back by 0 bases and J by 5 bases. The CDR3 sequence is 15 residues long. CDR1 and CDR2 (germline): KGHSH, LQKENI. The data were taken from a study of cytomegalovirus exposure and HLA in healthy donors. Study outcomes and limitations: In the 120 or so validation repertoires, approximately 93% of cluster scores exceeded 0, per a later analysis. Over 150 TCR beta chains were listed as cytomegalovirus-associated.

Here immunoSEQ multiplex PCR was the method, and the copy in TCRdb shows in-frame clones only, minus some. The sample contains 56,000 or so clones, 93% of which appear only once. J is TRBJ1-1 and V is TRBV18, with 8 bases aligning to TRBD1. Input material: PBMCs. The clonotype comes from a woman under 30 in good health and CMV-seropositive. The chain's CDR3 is CASSPPQGAPTEAFF. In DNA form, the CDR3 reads TGTGCCAGCTCACCACCTCAGGGGGCGCCGACTGAAGCTTTCTTT.